Listed below are T cell receptor beta chains from one sample, sequenced in a study of shared clonotypes between healthy human individuals. Generated by immunoSEQ multiplex PCR, the TCRdb table keeps only in-frame clones and is missing some. The sample lists about 480,000 clones; roughly 85% were seen once. The sample was PBMCs. The receptors were sampled from a woman aged 40 to 50 in good health. Some clones in this sample may be carry-over from other donors' samples. The CDR3 runs from the conserved cysteine through the conserved F or W. The D gene is left open where the match is weak. The listing skips clone size in some rows; elsewhere it reads once, few, many or a size class.

-	TRBV5-4	TRBJ2-1	15	TRBD2	CASSRRTSGDNEQFF	TGTGCCAGCAGCCGGAGGACTAGCGGGGACAATGAGCAGTTCTTC
-	TRBV7-2	TRBJ2-1	16	TRBD2	CASSLAPTSGSNEQFF	TGTGCCAGCAGCTTAGCCCCCACTAGCGGGAGCAATGAGCAGTTCTTC
-	TRBV5-4	TRBJ2-5	15	TRBD1	CASSPRQGEGETQYF	TGTGCCAGCAGCCCCCGACAGGGGGAGGGAGAGACCCAGTACTTC
few	TRBV2	TRBJ1-2	14	TRBD1	CASSELGTGYGYTF	TGTGCCAGCAGTGAACTCGGGACAGGTTACGGCTACACCTTC
-	TRBV7-9	TRBJ2-1	16	TRBD2	CASSPIAGWGDNEQFF	TGTGCCAGCAGCCCAATAGCGGGGTGGGGTGACAATGAGCAGTTCTTC
-	TRBV29-1	TRBJ2-3	16	TRBD2	CSVGGPSGSVADTQYF	TGCAGCGTTGGGGGCCCTAGCGGGAGTGTGGCAGATACGCAGTATTTT
-	TRBV5-1	TRBJ2-2	15	-	CASSPVVGRTGELFF	TGCGCCAGCAGCCCGGTTGTGGGGAGGACCGGGGAGCTGTTTTTT
-	TRBV25-1	TRBJ2-7	13	-	CASSEGFPSEQYF	TGTGCCAGCAGTGAAGGTTTCCCGTCCGAGCAGTACTTC
once	TRBV11-2	TRBJ2-7	14	-	CASSPGSGAGEQYF	TGTGCCAGCAGCCCCGGTAGTGGGGCGGGTGAGCAGTACTTC
-	TRBV19	TRBJ2-7	13	-	CASSRGAAYEQYF	TGTGCCAGTAGTCGTGGGGCAGCCTACGAGCAGTACTTC
-	TRBV30	TRBJ2-3	17	TRBD2	CAWSAPGGPHMSDTQYF	TGTGCCTGGAGTGCCCCGGGAGGACCCCACATGTCAGATACGCAGTATTTT
-	TRBV6-4	TRBJ1-1	12	-	CASSSGIAEAFF	TGTGCCAGCAGCTCAGGGATCGCTGAAGCTTTCTTT
-	TRBV18	TRBJ2-7	14	TRBD1	CASSRGTGNYEQYF	TGTGCCAGCTCACGCGGGACAGGGAACTACGAGCAGTACTTC
-	TRBV10-3	TRBJ2-2	15	TRBD2	CAIGSAGGPLGELFF	TGTGCCATCGGGTCGGCGGGAGGGCCGTTGGGGGAGCTGTTTTTT
-	TRBV11-3	TRBJ1-4	10	-	CASSTYELFF	TGTGCCAGCAGCACCTACGAACTGTTTTTT
-	TRBV28	TRBJ2-2	15	-	CASSLGGSLNGELFF	TGTGCCAGCAGTTTAGGAGGGAGTTTAAACGGGGAGCTGTTTTTT
-	TRBV28	TRBJ2-7	14	-	CASTLRDATYEQYF	TGTGCCAGCACCCTCCGGGACGCAACCTACGAGCAGTACTTC
-	TRBV7-8	TRBJ2-7	16	TRBD1	CASSLLSPGQGYEQYF	TGTGCCAGCAGTCTACTCTCCCCGGGACAGGGTTACGAGCAGTACTTC
-	TRBV11-2	TRBJ2-7	16	-	CASTPEISTATYEQYF	TGTGCCAGCACCCCAGAAATCTCGACAGCTACCTACGAGCAGTACTTC
-	TRBV7-2	TRBJ2-1	11	-	CASSLGDEQFF	TGTGCCAGCAGCTTAGGAGATGAGCAGTTCTTC
-	TRBV4-1	TRBJ2-7	14	-	CASSQGPGQYEQYF	TGCGCCAGCAGCCAAGGCCCAGGACAGTACGAGCAGTACTTC
-	TRBV10-3	TRBJ2-3	13	-	CAISAEDSDTQYF	TGTGCCATCAGTGCGGAGGATTCAGATACGCAGTATTTT
-	TRBV19	TRBJ2-3	15	-	CASSFDWTPTDTQYF	TGTGCCAGTAGCTTCGACTGGACACCCACAGATACGCAGTATTTT
-	TRBV7-9	TRBJ2-2	15	-	CASSLGTLGTGELFF	TGTGCCAGCAGCTTAGGGACCCTGGGGACCGGGGAGCTGTTTTTT
-	TRBV27	TRBJ1-4	15	-	CASPPGGRDNEKLFF	TGTGCCAGCCCCCCCGGTGGCAGAGATAATGAAAAACTGTTTTTT
-	TRBV28	TRBJ2-5	14	-	CASSLLRRGETQYF	TGTGCCAGCAGTCTTCTAAGAAGGGGAGAGACCCAGTACTTC
-	TRBV10-3	TRBJ2-7	14	TRBD1	CAISRDRESYEQYF	TGTGCCATCAGCCGGGACAGGGAATCCTACGAGCAGTACTTC
-	TRBV5-1	TRBJ2-3	16	-	CASSSPTGGHTDTQYF	TGCGCCAGCAGCTCGCCGACTGGGGGGCACACAGATACGCAGTATTTT
-	TRBV5-6	TRBJ1-2	12	TRBD1	CASSSQGWGYTF	TGTGCCAGCAGCTCACAGGGGTGGGGCTACACCTTC
-	TRBV29-1	TRBJ2-7	12	TRBD1	CSVGTGNAEQYF	TGCAGCGTTGGGACAGGGAATGCCGAGCAGTACTTC